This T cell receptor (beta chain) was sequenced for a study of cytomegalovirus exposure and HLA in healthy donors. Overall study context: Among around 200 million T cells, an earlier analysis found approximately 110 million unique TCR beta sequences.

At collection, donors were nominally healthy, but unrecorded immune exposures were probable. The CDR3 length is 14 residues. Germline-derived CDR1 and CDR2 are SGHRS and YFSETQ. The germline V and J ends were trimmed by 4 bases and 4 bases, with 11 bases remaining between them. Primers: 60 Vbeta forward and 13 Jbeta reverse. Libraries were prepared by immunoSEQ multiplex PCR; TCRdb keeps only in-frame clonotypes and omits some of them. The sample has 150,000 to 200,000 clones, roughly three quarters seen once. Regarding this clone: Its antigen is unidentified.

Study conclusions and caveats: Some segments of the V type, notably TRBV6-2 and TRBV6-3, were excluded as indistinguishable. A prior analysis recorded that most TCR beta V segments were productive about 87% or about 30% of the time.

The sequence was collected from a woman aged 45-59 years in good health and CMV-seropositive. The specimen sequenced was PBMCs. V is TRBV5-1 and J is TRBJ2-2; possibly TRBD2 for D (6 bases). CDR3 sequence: CASSPGGSTGELFF. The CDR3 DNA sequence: TGCGCCAGCAGCCCCGGGGGAAGCACCGGGGAGCTGTTTTTT.